Listed below are T cell receptor beta chains from one sample, sequenced in a study of T-cell memory formation after mild COVID-19. Each CDR3 protein gets one entry after TCRdb re-called the 5' RACE reads with MiXCR. Of around 13,000 distinct CDR3 sequences detected, 9.5% to 15% appear once; the ten largest clones hold approximately 53%. Sequencing used PBMCs or a T cell subset sorted from them (not recorded which). Every receptor here comes from an adult woman who had mild COVID-19 (a few samples of this study predate the infection). Cell type and time point are not known. CDR3s include the opening cysteine and the closing phenylalanine or tryptophan. Fields, in order: J gene, V gene, CDR3 protein.

TRBJ1-5,TRBV19,CASSILTGSNQPQHF
TRBJ2-7,TRBV20-1,CSAAKDPIRYEQYF
TRBJ2-4,TRBV7-2,CASSLLDQNIQYF
TRBJ2-7,TRBV5-1,CASSPTSGGSLYEQYF
TRBJ2-2,TRBV24-1,CATGRTGELFF
TRBJ2-1,TRBV11-3,CASSPHSGSNAYNEQFF
TRBJ2-1,TRBV14,CASSRIGRGARTYNEQFF
TRBJ2-3,TRBV7-9,CASSELGDTQYF
TRBJ2-1,TRBV6-4,CASSYGQVPYHEQFF
TRBJ2-1,TRBV7-8,CASSFTGTYNEQFF
TRBJ2-2,TRBV6-5,CASSLAGVAGELFF
TRBJ2-6,TRBV11-3,CASSLVNSGANVLTF
TRBJ1-5,TRBV6-5,CASSSDRGANQPQHF
TRBJ1-2,TRBV19,CASSQGWNYGYTF
TRBJ2-1,TRBV3-1,CASTPGLAGDNEQFF
TRBJ2-5,TRBV2,CASSVTGTRETQYF